The TCR beta chain under discussion was sequenced for a study of blood T cell repertoires in COVID-19. Sequencing was performed with immunoSEQ multiplex PCR; in TCRdb, only in-frame clones are kept and a portion is missing. The table lists approximately 190,000 clones, 84% of them singletons, with roughly 20% in the top ten. The CDR3 consists of 14 residues. The V gene's germline CDR1 is SGHRS and CDR2 YFSETQ. Trimming shortened V by 0 bases and J by 6 bases, and 10 bases separated the two germline ends. The specimen sequenced was peripheral blood. The chain couples TRBV5-1 to TRBJ2-1, with D possibly being TRBD2 (5 bases). The source is a human donor in a cohort sampled during active COVID-19. CDR3 coding DNA: TGCGCCAGCAGCTTGGGGGAACGGGGCAATGAGCAGTTCTTC. Encoded protein: CASSLGERGNEQFF.